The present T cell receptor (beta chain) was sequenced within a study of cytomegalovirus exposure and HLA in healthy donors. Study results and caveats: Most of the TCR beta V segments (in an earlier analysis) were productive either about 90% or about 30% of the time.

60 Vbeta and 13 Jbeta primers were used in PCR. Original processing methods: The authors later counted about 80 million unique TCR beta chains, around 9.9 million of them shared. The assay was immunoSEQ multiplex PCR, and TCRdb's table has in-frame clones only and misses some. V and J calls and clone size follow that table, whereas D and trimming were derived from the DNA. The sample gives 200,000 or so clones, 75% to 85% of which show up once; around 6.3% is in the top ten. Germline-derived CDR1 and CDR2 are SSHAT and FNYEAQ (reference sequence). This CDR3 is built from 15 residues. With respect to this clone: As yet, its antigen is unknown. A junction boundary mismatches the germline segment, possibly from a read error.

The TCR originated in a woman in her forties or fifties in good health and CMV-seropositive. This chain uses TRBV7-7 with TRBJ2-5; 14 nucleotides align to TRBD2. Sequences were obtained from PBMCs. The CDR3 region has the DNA TGTGCTAGCAGCACGGGACTAGCGGGGGATAAGACCCAGTACTTC. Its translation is CASSTGLAGDKTQYF.